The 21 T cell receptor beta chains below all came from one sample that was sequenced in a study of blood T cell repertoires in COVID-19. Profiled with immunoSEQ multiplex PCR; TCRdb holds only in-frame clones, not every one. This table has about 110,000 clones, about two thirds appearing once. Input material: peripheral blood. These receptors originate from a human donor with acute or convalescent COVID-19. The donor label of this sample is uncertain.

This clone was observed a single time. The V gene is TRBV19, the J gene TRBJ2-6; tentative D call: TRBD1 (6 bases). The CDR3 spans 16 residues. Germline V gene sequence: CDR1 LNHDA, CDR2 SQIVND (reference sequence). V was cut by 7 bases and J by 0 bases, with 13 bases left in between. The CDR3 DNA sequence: TGTGCCAGTAAAACAGGGCCCAGCTCTGGGGCCAACGTCCTGACTTTC. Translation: CASKTGPSSGANVLTF.

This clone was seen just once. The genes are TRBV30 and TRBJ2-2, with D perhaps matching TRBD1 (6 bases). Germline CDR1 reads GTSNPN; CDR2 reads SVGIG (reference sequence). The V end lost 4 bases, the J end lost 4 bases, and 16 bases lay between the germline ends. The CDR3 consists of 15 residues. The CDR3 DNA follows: TGTGCCTGGAAAGAATTCGGACAGCTCACCGGGGAGCTGTTTTTT. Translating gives CAWKEFGQLTGELFF.

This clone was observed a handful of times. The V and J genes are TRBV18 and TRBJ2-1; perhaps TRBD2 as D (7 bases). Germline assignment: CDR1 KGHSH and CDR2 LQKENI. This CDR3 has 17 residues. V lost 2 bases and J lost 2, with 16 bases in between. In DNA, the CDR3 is TGTGCCAGCTCACCATGGAGCCGGGGGGCGCCCTACAATGAGCAGTTCTTC. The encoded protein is CASSPWSRGAPYNEQFF.

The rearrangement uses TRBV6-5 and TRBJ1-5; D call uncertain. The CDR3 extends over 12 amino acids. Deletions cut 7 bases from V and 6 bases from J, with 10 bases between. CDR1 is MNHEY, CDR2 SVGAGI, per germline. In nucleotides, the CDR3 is TGTGCCAGCACTTTCTATGGTCAGCCCCAGCATTTT. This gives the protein CASTFYGQPQHF.

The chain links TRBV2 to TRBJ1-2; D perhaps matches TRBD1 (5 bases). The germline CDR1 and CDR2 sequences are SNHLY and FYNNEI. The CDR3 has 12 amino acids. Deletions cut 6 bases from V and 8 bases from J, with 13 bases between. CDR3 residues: CASRPGHPGYTF. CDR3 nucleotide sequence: TGTGCCAGCAGACCCGGACACCCAGGCTACACCTTC. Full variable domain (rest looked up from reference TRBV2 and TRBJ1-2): EPEVTQTPSHQVTQMGQEVILRCVPISNHLYFYWYRQILGQKVEFLVSFYNNEISEKSEIFDDQFSVERPDGSNFTLKIRSTKLEDSAMYFCASRPGHPGYTFGSGTRLTVV.

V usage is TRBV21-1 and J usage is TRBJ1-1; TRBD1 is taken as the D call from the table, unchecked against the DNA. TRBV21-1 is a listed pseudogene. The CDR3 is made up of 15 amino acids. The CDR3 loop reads CASRGTGRLNTEAFF. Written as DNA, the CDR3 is TGTGCCAGCCGAGGGACAGGACGCTTGAACACTGAAGCTTTCTTT.

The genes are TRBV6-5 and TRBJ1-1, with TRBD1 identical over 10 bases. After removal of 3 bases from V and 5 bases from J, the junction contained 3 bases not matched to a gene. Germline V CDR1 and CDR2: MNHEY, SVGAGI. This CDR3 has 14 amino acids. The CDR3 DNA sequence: TGTGCCAGCAGTTATATGGGACAGGGGACTGAAGCTTTCTTT. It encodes CASSYMGQGTEAFF.

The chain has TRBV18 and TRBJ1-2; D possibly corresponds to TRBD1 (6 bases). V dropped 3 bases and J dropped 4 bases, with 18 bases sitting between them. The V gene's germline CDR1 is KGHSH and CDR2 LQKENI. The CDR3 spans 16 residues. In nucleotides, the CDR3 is TGTGCCAGCTCACCGTCGGGGGGCCGAGCGGGCTATGGCTACACCTTC. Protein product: CASSPSGGRAGYGYTF.

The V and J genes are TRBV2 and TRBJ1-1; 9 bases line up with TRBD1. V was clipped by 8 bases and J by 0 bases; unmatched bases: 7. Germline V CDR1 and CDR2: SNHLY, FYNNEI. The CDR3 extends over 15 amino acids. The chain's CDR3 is CASGGQGTMNTEAFF. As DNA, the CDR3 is TGTGCCAGCGGTGGACAGGGGACGATGAACACTGAAGCTTTCTTT.

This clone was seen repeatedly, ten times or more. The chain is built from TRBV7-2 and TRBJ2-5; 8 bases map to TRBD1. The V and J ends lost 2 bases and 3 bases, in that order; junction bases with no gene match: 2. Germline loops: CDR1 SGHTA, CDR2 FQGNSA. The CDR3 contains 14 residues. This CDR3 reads CASSLQGAKETQYF. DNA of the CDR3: TGTGCCAGCAGCTTACAGGGGGCGAAAGAGACCCAGTACTTC.

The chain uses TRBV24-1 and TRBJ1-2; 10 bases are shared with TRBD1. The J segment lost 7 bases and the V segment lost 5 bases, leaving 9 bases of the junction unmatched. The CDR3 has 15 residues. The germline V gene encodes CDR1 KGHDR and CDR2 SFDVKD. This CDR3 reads CATSGPGTGVGGYTF. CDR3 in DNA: TGTGCCACCAGTGGTCCCGGGACAGGGGTCGGTGGCTACACCTTC.

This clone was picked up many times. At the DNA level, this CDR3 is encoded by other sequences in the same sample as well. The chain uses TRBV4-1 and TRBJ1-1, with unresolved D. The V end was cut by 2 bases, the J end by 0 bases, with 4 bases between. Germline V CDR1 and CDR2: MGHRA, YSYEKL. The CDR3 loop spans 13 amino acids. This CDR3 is CASSQSLNTEAFF. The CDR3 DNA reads TGCGCCAGCAGCCAATCTCTGAACACTGAAGCTTTCTTT.

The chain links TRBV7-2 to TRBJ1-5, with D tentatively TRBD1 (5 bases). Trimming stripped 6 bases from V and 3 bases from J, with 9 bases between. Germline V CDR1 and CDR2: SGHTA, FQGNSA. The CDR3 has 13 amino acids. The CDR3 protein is CASRGGVNQPQHF. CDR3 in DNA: TGTGCCAGCAGGGGGGGGGTCAATCAGCCCCAGCATTTT.

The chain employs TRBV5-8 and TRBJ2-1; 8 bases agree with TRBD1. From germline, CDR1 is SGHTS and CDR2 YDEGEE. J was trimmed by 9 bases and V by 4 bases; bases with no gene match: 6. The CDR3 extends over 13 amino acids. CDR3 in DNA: TGTGCCAGCAGCCGTGGGACAGGCCGTGAGCAGTTCTTC. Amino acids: CASSRGTGREQFF.

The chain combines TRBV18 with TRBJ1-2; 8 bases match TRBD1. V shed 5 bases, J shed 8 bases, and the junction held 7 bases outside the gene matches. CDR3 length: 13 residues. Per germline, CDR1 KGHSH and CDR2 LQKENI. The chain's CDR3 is CASSFDRGNGYTF. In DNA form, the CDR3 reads TGTGCCAGCTCATTCGACAGGGGAAACGGCTACACCTTC.

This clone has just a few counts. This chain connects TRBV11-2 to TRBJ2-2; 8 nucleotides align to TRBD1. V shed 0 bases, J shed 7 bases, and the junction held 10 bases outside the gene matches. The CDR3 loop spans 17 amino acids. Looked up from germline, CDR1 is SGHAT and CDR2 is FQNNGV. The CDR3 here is CASSLDPDRVGDGELFF. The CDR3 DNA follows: TGTGCCAGCAGCTTAGATCCGGACAGGGTGGGGGACGGGGAGCTGTTTTTT.

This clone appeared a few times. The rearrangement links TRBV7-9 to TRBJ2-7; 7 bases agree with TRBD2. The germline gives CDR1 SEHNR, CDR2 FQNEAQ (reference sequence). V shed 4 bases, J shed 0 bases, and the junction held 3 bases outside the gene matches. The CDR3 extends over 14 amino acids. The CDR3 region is CASSWGEGSYEQYV. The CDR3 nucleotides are TGTGCCAGCAGCTGGGGGGAGGGCTCCTACGAGCAGTACGTC.

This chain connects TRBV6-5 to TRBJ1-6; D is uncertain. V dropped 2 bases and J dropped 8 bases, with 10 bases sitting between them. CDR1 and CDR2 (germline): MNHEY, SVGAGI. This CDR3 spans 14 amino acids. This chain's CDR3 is CASSYDGPDSPLHF. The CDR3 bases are TGTGCCAGCAGTTACGATGGCCCAGATTCACCCCTCCACTTT.

Here the CDR3 reads CAWGKGGGSTDTQYF. In DNA form, the CDR3 reads TGTGCCTGGGGGAAGGGGGGGGGCAGCACAGATACGCAGTATTTT. The chain employs TRBV30 and TRBJ2-3; tentative D call: TRBD2 (7 bases). Per the germline V gene, CDR1 is GTSNPN and CDR2 is SVGIG (reference sequence). CDR3 length: 15 residues. Between the trimmed V and J ends, which lost 5 bases and 0 bases, there was a span of 15 bases.

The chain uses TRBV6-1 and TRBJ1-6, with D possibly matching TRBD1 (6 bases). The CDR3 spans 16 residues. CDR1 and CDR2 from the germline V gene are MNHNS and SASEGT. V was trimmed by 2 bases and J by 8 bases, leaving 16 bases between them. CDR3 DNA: TGTGCCAGCAGTGAAAATTGGGGGCGACCTTATTCACCCCTCCACTTT. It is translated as CASSENWGRPYSPLHF.

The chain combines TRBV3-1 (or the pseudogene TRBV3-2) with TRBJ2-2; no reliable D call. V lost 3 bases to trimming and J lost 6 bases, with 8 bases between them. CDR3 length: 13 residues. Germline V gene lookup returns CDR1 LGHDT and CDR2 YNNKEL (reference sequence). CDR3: CASSHREPGELFF. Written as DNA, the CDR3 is TGTGCCAGCAGCCATAGAGAGCCCGGGGAGCTGTTTTTT.